What follows are 24 T cell receptor beta chains derived from one specimen sequenced in a study of sequential checkpoint blockade in melanoma. Specified treatment: randomized to nivolumab then ipilimumab (arm A) or the reverse (arm B). Data came from immunoSEQ multiplex PCR; TCRdb stores just in-frame clones and leaves some out. The top ten clones hold roughly 30% of a sample with about 15,000 clones, around 77% of them seen once. The sequencing here drew on CD8+ T cells sorted from blood (inferred from file names), taken from a patient given nivolumab and ipilimumab in sequence. Receptors were obtained from a human donor with melanoma.

The chain has TRBV6-1 and TRBJ1-2; 7 bases are shared with TRBD1. In germline, CDR1 is MNHNS, CDR2 SASEGT. CDR3 length equals 17 residues. The V and J ends lost 0 bases and 4 bases, in that order; junction bases with no gene match: 11. This CDR3 reads CASSEAIPGTAIYGYTF. The CDR3 nucleotides are TGTGCCAGCAGTGAAGCTATCCCCGGGACAGCCATCTATGGCTACACCTTC.

This clone was seen a handful of times. V is TRBV11-1 and J is TRBJ1-1; D uncertain. The CDR3 contains 15 residues. Germline values: CDR1 SGHAT, CDR2 FQDESV (reference sequence). V gave up 1 base and J gave up 3 bases, with 12 bases separating them. The CDR3 loop is CASSLVGRGDTEAFF. The CDR3 nucleotides read TGTGCCAGCAGCTTAGTGGGGAGAGGTGACACTGAAGCTTTCTTT.

The chain recombines TRBV9 with TRBJ2-1; 12 bases map to TRBD2. J lost 8 bases, V lost 4 bases, and 10 bases had no gene match. This CDR3 has 16 residues. Germline V CDR1 and CDR2: SGDLS, YYNGEE. CDR3 sequence (DNA): TGTGCCAGCAGCCCAAGGACTAGCGGGGTCCTCGATGAGCAGTTCTTC. It encodes CASSPRTSGVLDEQFF.

The genes are TRBV7-8 and TRBJ1-4; tentative D call: TRBD1 (6 bases). The CDR3 runs to 16 residues. The V end was cut by 4 bases, the J end by 2 bases, with 14 bases between. The germline gives CDR1 SGHVS, CDR2 FQNEAQ. The CDR3 nucleotides read TGTGCCAGCAGCTCCATACAGGGTACTACTAATGAAAAACTGTTTTTT. Its translation: CASSSIQGTTNEKLFF. Full variable domain (missing parts from reference TRBV7-8 and TRBJ1-4): GAGVSQSPRYKVAKRGQDVALRCDPISGHVSLFWYQQALGQGPEFLTYFQNEAQLDKSGLPSDRFFAERPEGSVSTLKIQRTQQEDSAVYLCASSSIQGTTNEKLFFGSGTQLSVL.

The V call is TRBV7-6, the J call TRBJ2-7, with 8 nucleotides matching TRBD1. The CDR3 covers 14 residues. The junction had 0 bases not matched to a gene; V was cut back by 1 base and J by 1 base. Germline V gene data show CDR1 as SGHVS and CDR2 as FNYEAQ. Here the CDR3 DNA reads TGTGCCAGCAGCTTAGGGACAGGGTCCTACGAGCAGTACTTC. Residues: CASSLGTGSYEQYF.

V and J are TRBV23-1 and TRBJ1-1, with D tentatively TRBD1 (5 bases). TRBV23-1 is an open reading frame, and its role is uncertain. V shed 5 bases and J shed 3 bases, with 19 bases lying between them. This CDR3 is built from 16 residues. CDR3 nucleotides: TGCGCCAGCAGTAGCGAACAGGTACTTTATCACACTGAAGCTTTCTTT. Translating gives CASSSEQVLYHTEAFF.

The V and J genes are TRBV2 and TRBJ1-2; D uncertain. The CDR3 consists of 14 residues. Trimming removed 2 bases at V and 8 bases at J, with 15 bases between. Germline V gene lookup returns CDR1 SNHLY and CDR2 FYNNEI. The DNA of the CDR3 is TGTGCCAGCAGTGAAAGGACGGAGACTATGGGCTACACCTTC. Encoded protein: CASSERTETMGYTF.

The J gene is TRBJ2-1, the V gene TRBV9, with TRBD2 as a possible D gene (5 bases). The V gene's germline CDR1 is SGDLS and CDR2 YYNGEE. Between the trimmed V and J ends, which lost 0 bases and 0 bases, there was a span of 13 bases. The CDR3 is made up of 17 amino acids. In DNA form, the CDR3 reads TGTGCCAGCAGCGTAGTGGGTACGGGGAGCTCCTACAATGAGCAGTTCTTC. Translating it yields CASSVVGTGSSYNEQFF.

This clone occurred a few times. The chain carries TRBV4-3 and TRBJ2-7; 7 positions match TRBD1. Germline V lookup: CDR1 LGHNA, CDR2 YSLEER. With V trimmed by 4 bases and J by 0 bases, 9 bases remained unmatched. CDR3 size: 16 residues. CDR3 nucleotide sequence: TGCGCCAGCAGCCCCACTTCCAGGGACAGCTCCTACGAGCAGTACTTC. It specifies CASSPTSRDSSYEQYF.

V is TRBV5-6 and J is TRBJ2-1; TRBD2 aligns across 9 bases. Germline loops: CDR1 SGHDT, CDR2 YYEEEE. The junction had 2 bases not matched to a gene; V was cut back by 4 bases and J by 0 bases. The CDR3 length is 15 residues. In DNA form, the CDR3 reads TGTGCCAGCAGCGTTAGCGGGGGCTCCTACAATGAGCAGTTCTTC. Protein: CASSVSGGSYNEQFF.

The chain uses TRBV7-2 and TRBJ2-3; no firm D call. CDR3 length equals 15 residues. The V gene's germline CDR1 is SGHTA and CDR2 FQGNSA. Trimming removed 1 base at V and 0 bases at J, with 8 bases between. CDR3 nucleotide sequence: TGTGCCAGCAGCTTAGGTACAGCCAGCACAGATACGCAGTATTTT. Protein product: CASSLGTASTDTQYF.

This sequence joins TRBV15 and TRBJ2-1, with TRBD2 matching over 8 bases. CDR3 size: 15 residues. Germline CDR1 reads LNHNV; CDR2 reads YYDKDF (reference sequence). Unmatched junction bases numbered 4, after V lost 1 base and J lost 5 bases. The CDR3 region has the DNA TGTGCCACCAGCAGAGGCACTAGCGGAAACAATGAGCAGTTCTTC. Residues: CATSRGTSGNNEQFF.

V and J are TRBV28 and TRBJ1-1, with a possible D match to TRBD1 (5 bases). The length of the CDR3 is 14 residues. V was clipped by 3 bases and J by 0 bases, with 8 bases between them. Germline lookup yields CDR1 MDHEN and CDR2 SYDVKM. The CDR3 loop is CASSLEGMNTEAFF. The DNA of the CDR3 is TGTGCCAGCAGTTTGGAGGGGATGAACACTGAAGCTTTCTTT.

This clone has just a few counts. The genes are TRBV6-6 and TRBJ1-5; 8 bases match TRBD1. V gave up 6 bases and J gave up 1 base; unmatched junction bases: 5. The CDR3 sequence is 15 residues long. Germline V lookup: CDR1 MNHNY, CDR2 SVGAGI (reference sequence). In nucleotides, the CDR3 is TGTGCCAGCAGGTGGGACAGGTTAAGCAATCAGCCCCAGCATTTT. Residues: CASRWDRLSNQPQHF.

The V and J genes are TRBV10-1 and TRBJ1-1, with TRBD1 as a possible D gene (5 bases). This CDR3 region has 14 residues. V gave up 6 bases and J gave up 1 base, with 12 bases separating them. Germline-derived CDR1 and CDR2 are WNHNN and SYGVQD (reference sequence). In DNA form, the CDR3 reads TGCGCCAGCAGGGCAGAAACAGGGAACACTGAAGCTTTCTTT. It specifies CASRAETGNTEAFF.

In this sample, this clone turned up once. CDR3 DNA: TGTGCCAGCAGTTACACTCCACTAGAGACCCAGTACTTC. It translates to CASSYTPLETQYF. J is TRBJ2-5 and V is TRBV6-5; D call uncertain. Germline values: CDR1 MNHEY, CDR2 SVGAGI. Trimming removed 2 bases at V and 4 bases at J, with 8 bases between. The CDR3 has 13 residues.

This chain links TRBV28 with TRBJ2-5; 9 bases are a match to TRBD1. This CDR3 is built from 14 residues. Trimming removed 8 bases from V and 2 bases from J; junction bases left unmatched: 6. Germline CDR1 reads MDHEN; CDR2 reads SYDVKM. The DNA for the CDR3 is TGTGCCAGCGGGGGTGACAGGGGGCAAGAGACCCAGTACTTC. This codes for CASGGDRGQETQYF.

The rearrangement links TRBV2 to TRBJ1-6; D not resolved. V dropped 3 bases and J dropped 7 bases, with 19 bases sitting between them. The V gene's germline CDR1 is SNHLY and CDR2 FYNNEI. CDR3 length: 17 amino acids. CDR3 amino acids: CASSDNTDATGNSPLHF. The CDR3 bases are TGTGCCAGCAGTGACAATACGGACGCCACGGGGAATTCACCCCTCCACTTT.

This sequence joins TRBV28 and TRBJ2-5; D gene ambiguous. The J call may be wrong; the DNA end is better matched by TRBJ2-7. Germline assignment: CDR1 MDHEN and CDR2 SYDVKM. This CDR3 contains 13 residues. This chain's CDR3 is CASTPASYYEQYF. In DNA form, the CDR3 reads TGTGCCAGCACCCCCGCCAGCTACTACGAGCAGTACTTC.

This chain uses TRBV6-1 with TRBJ1-5; D not certain. CDR1 MNHNS and CDR2 SASEGT come from the germline V gene. The CDR3 spans 13 residues. The V end lost 9 bases, the J end lost 3 bases, and 12 bases lay between the germline ends. Written as DNA, the CDR3 is TGTGCCAGTGCCGGGTTCCTCAATCAGCCCCAGCATTTT. This gives the protein CASAGFLNQPQHF.

The J gene is TRBJ1-1, the V gene TRBV7-9; 7 bases are shared with TRBD1. V gave up 1 base and J gave up 2 bases; unmatched junction bases: 4. Germline loops: CDR1 SEHNR, CDR2 FQNEAQ (reference sequence). The CDR3 length is 15 residues. The CDR3 is CASSLVAGGNTEAFF. In DNA form, the CDR3 reads TGTGCCAGCAGCTTAGTCGCAGGGGGTAACACTGAAGCTTTCTTT.

The chain carries TRBV7-6 and TRBJ2-1; no clear D. This CDR3 region has 14 residues. V dropped 1 base and J dropped 4 bases, with 8 bases sitting between them. CDR1 is SGHVS and CDR2 is FNYEAQ in the germline V gene. CDR3 in DNA: TGTGCCAGCAGCTTAGGGAGTAAATACAATGAGCAGTTCTTC. Translating gives CASSLGSKYNEQFF.

The chain's CDR3 is CASKGLREGPDTQYF. The DNA for the CDR3 is TGTGCCAGTAAGGGATTGCGGGAGGGCCCCGATACGCAGTATTTT. The chain carries TRBV19 and TRBJ2-3; 9 bases align to TRBD2. The ends lost 7 bases at V and 6 bases at J; junction bases unmatched: 11. The V gene's germline CDR1 is LNHDA and CDR2 SQIVND (reference sequence). The CDR3 has 15 residues. Combining the CDR3 with reference TRBV19 and TRBJ2-3 gives the whole variable domain DGGITQSPKYLFRKEGQNVTLSCEQNLNHDAMYWYRQDPGQGLRLIYYSQIVNDFQKGDIAEGYSVSREKKESFPLTVTSAQKNPTAFYLCASKGLREGPDTQYFGPGTRLTVL.

V usage is TRBV9 and J usage is TRBJ2-1; 7 bases agree with TRBD2. Trimming took 4 bases from V and 14 from J; bases not matched to a gene: 15. CDR3 length: 14 amino acids. Germline CDR1 and CDR2: SGDLS and YYNGEE. Here the CDR3 DNA reads TGTGCCAGCAGCCCGGGGGGAGGGACCCCAATAGAGTTCTTC. Amino acids: CASSPGGGTPIEFF.